The clone carrying this T cell receptor (beta chain) was observed many times. The sample's time point: newly diagnosed GD, antithyroid drugs for less than 3 months. From PBMCs, RNA was extracted and then used to make the TCR library. Trimming pared 4 bases from V and 4 bases from J, leaving 8 bases between. Germline-derived CDR1 and CDR2 are SNHLY and FYNNEI. The CDR3 is made up of 12 amino acids. With iRepertoire HTBI primers and Arm-PCR of CDR3 regions, TCR beta libraries were built. TCRdb reprocessed the multiplex PCR reads with MiXCR, giving one entry per CDR3 protein. This table has about 620,000 distinct CDR3 sequences, 15% to 20% appearing once. The sample belongs to a study of regulatory T cells in long-lasting Graves disease. These data also formed part of another study, on T cells in Graves' hyperthyroidism and ophthalmopathy.

The source material was peripheral blood mononuclear cells (PBMCs), sampled at new diagnosis, from a patient treated with antithyroid drugs. This chain uses TRBV2 with TRBJ2-7, with no clear D. The sequence came from a woman aged 25-40 years with Graves disease. The chain's CDR3 is CASSGLSYEQYF. For the CDR3, the DNA is TGTGCCAGCAGTGGCCTCTCTTACGAGCAGTACTTC.